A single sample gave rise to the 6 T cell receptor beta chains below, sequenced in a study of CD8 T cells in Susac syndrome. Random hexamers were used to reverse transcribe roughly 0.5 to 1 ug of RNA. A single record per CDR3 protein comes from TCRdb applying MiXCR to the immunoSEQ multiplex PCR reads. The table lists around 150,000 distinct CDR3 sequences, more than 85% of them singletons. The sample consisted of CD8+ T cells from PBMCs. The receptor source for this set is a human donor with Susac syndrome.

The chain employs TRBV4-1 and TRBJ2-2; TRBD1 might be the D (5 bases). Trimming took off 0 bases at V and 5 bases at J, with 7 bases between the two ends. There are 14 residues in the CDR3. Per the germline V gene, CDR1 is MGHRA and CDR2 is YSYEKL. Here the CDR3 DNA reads TGCGCCAGCAGCCAAGAGGGGCCGACCGGGGAGCTGTTTTTT. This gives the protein CASSQEGPTGELFF.

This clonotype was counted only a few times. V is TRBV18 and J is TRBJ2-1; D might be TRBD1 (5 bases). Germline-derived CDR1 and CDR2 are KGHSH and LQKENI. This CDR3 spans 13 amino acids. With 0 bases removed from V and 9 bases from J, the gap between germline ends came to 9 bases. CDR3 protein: CASSPPQGGEQFF. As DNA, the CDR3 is TGTGCCAGCTCACCACCTCAGGGTGGTGAGCAGTTCTTC.

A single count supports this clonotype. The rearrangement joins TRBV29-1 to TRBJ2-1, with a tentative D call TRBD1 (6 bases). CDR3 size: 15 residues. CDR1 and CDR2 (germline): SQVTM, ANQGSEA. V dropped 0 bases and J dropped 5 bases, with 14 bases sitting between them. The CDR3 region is CSVEDFDRPDNEQFF. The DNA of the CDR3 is TGCAGCGTTGAAGACTTCGACAGGCCGGACAATGAGCAGTTCTTC.

Here the CDR3 DNA reads TGTGCCACCAGCAGAGATCTTGCAGCGCCGAATGAGCAGTTCTTC. Amino acids: CATSRDLAAPNEQFF. This chain uses TRBV15 with TRBJ2-1, with D uncertain. V was trimmed by 0 bases and J by 7 bases, leaving 13 bases between them. Germline V gives CDR1 LNHNV, CDR2 YYDKDF (reference sequence). The length of the CDR3 is 15 residues.

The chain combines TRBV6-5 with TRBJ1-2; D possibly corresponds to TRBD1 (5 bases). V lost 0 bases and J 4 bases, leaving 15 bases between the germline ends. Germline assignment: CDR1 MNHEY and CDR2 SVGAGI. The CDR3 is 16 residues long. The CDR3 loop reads CASSYSSRTGRYGYTF. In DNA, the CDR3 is TGTGCCAGCAGTTACTCCTCTCGCACGGGGCGCTATGGCTACACCTTC.

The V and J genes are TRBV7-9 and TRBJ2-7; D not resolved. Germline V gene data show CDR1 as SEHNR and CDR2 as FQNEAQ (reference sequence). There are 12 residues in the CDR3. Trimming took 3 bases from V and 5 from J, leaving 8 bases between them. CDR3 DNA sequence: TGTGCCAGCAGCTTTATGCAGGACGAGCAGTACTTC. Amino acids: CASSFMQDEQYF.